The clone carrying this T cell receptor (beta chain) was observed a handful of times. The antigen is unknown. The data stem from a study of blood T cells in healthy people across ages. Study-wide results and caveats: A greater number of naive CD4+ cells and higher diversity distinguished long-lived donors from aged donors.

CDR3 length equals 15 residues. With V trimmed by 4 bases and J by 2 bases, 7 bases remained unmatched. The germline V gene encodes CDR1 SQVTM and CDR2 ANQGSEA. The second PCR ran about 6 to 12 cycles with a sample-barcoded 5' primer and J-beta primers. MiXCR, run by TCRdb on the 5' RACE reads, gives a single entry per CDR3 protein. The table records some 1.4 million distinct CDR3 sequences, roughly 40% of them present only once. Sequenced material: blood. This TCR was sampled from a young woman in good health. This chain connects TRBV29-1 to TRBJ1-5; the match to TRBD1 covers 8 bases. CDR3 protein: CSVGTGQGGNQPQHF. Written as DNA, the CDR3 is TGCAGCGTTGGCACCGGACAGGGCGGCAATCAGCCCCAGCATTTT.